This TCR beta chain emerged from a study of blood T cells in healthy people across ages. The CDR3 contains 14 residues. The V gene's germline CDR1 is DFQATT and CDR2 SNEGSKA (reference sequence). J was trimmed by 4 bases and V by 6 bases; bases with no gene match: 5. About 10 milliliters of peripheral blood were drawn from each donor into EDTA-treated tubes. In its sample, this clonotype was seen a few times. Then a second PCR, running about 6 to 11 cycles, was carried out with a sample-barcoded 5' primer and a J-beta primer mix. TCRdb ran MiXCR on the 5' RACE reads and lists one entry per CDR3 protein. The sample lists 450,000 to 700,000 distinct CDR3 sequences; roughly 28% were seen once.

This TCR derives from a woman aged 70-85 years in good health. What was sequenced was blood. This chain links TRBV20-1 with TRBJ2-5; 13 nucleotides line up with TRBD2. The CDR3 protein is CSARTSGGPETQYF. The CDR3 coding sequence is TGCAGTGCCCGGACTAGCGGGGGTCCAGAGACCCAGTACTTC.